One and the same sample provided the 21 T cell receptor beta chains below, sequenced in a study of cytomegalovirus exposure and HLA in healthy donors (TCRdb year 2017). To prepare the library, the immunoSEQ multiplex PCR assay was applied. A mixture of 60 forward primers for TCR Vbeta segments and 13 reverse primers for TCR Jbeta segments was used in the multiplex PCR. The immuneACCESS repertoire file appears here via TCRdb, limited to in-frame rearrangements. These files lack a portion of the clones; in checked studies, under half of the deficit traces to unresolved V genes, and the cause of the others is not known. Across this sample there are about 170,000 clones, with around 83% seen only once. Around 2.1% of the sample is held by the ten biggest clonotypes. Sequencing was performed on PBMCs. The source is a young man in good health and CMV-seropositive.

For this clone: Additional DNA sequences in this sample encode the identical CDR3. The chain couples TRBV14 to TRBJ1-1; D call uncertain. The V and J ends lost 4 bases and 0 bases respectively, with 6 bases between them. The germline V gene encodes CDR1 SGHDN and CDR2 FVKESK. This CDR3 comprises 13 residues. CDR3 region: CASSPSLNTEAFF. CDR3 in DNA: TGTGCCAGCAGCCCTTCTTTGAACACTGAAGCTTTCTTT.

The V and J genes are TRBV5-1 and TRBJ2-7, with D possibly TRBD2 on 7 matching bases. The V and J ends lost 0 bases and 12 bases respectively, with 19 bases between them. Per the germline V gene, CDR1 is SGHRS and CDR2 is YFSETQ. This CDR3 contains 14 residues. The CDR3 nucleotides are TGCGCCAGCAGCTTGGACGGGGGGCGGTTACATCGGTACTTC. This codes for CASSLDGGRLHRYF.

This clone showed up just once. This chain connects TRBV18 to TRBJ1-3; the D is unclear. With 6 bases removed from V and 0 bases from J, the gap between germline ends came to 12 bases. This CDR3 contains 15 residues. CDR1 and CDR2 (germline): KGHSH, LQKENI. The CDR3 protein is CASSPSRGSGNTIYF. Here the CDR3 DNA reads TGTGCCAGCTCGCCATCTCGGGGCTCTGGAAACACCATATATTTT.

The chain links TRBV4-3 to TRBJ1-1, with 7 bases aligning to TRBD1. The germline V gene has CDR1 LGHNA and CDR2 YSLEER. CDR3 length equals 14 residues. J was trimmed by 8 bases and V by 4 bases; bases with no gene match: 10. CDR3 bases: TGCGCCAGCAGCCGAGCAGGGGGAACGCAGGAAGCTTTCTTT. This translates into CASSRAGGTQEAFF.

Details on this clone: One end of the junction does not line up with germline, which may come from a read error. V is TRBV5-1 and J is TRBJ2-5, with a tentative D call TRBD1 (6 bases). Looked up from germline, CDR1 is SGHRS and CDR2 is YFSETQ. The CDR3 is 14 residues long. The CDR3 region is CANSLVGQQETQYF. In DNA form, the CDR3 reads TGCGCCAACAGCTTGGTAGGACAGCAAGAGACCCAGTACTTC.

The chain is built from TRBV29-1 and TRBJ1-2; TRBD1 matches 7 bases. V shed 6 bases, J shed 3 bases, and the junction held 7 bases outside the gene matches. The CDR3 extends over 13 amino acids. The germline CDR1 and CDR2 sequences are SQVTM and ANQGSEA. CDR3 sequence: CSVQGGSDYGYTF. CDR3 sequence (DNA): TGCAGCGTACAAGGGGGCTCTGACTATGGCTACACCTTC.

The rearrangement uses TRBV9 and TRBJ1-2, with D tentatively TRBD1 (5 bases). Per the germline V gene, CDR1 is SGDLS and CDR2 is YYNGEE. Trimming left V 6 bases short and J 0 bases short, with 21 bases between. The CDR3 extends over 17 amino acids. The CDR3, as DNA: TGTGCCAGCAACCACGGGGCGGTGGGGACTACTAACTATGGCTACACCTTC. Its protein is CASNHGAVGTTNYGYTF.

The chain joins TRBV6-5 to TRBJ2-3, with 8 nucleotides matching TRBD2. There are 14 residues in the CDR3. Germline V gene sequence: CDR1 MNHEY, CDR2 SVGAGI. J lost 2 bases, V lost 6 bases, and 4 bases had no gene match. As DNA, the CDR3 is TGTGCCAGCAGCTTAGCGGGGCTCACAGATACGCAGTATTTT. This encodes CASSLAGLTDTQYF.

This CDR3 reads CASSLVEGGNSPLHF. The CDR3 DNA reads TGTGCCAGCAGCTTAGTGGAGGGGGGGAATTCACCCCTCCACTTT. The chain employs TRBV7-8 and TRBJ1-6; maybe TRBD1 (6 bases). The germline V and J ends were trimmed by 1 base and 7 bases, with 11 bases remaining between them. CDR1 is SGHVS and CDR2 is FQNEAQ in the germline V gene. The CDR3 extends over 15 amino acids.

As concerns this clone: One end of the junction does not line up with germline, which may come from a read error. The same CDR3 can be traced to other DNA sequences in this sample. In DNA form, the CDR3 reads TGCGCCAGCAGGTCAGGGGGAGCAACTAATGAAAAACTGTTTTTT. The encoded protein is CASRSGGATNEKLFF. This rearrangement joins TRBV6-1 to TRBJ1-4; 7 nucleotides match TRBD1. The germline V gene encodes CDR1 MNHNS and CDR2 SASEGT. The CDR3 is made up of 15 amino acids.

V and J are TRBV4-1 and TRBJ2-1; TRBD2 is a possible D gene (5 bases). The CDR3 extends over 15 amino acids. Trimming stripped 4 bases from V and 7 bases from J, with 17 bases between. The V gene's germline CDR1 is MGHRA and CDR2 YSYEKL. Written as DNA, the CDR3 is TGCGCCAGCAGCCCTCGAGGACTCTTTAGGAATGAGCAGTTCTTC. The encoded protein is CASSPRGLFRNEQFF.

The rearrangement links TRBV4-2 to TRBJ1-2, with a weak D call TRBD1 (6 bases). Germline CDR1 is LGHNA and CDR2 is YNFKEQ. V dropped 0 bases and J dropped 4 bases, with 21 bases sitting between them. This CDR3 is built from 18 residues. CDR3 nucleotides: TGTGCCAGCAGCCAAGACCTCTACGGGCAGGGGTCCTCCTATGGCTACACCTTC. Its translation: CASSQDLYGQGSSYGYTF.

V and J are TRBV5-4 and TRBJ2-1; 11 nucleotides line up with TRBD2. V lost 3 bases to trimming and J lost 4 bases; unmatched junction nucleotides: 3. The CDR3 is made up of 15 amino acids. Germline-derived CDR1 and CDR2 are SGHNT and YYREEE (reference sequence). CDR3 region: CASSSTSGIYNEQFF. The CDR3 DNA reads TGTGCCAGCAGCTCGACTAGCGGGATTTACAATGAGCAGTTCTTC.

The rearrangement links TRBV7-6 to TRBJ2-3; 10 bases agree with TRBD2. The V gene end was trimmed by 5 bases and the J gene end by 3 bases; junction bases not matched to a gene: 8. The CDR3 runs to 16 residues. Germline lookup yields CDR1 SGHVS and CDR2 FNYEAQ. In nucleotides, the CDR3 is TGTGCCAGCAGCAAGCGGGGGGGCGGATCTACAGATACGCAGTATTTT. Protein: CASSKRGGGSTDTQYF.

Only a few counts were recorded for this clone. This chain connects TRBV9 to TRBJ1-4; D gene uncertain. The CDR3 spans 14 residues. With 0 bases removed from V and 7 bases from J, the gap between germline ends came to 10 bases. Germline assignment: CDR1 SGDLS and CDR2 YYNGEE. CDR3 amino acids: CASSVGVEREKLFF. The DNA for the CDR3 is TGTGCCAGCAGCGTAGGAGTTGAGCGTGAAAAACTGTTTTTT. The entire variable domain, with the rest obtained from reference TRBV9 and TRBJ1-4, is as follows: DSGVTQTPKHLITATGQRVTLRCSPRSGDLSVYWYQQSLDQGLQFLIQYYNGEERAKGNILERFSAQQFPDLHSELNLSSLELGDSALYFCASSVGVEREKLFFGSGTQLSVL.

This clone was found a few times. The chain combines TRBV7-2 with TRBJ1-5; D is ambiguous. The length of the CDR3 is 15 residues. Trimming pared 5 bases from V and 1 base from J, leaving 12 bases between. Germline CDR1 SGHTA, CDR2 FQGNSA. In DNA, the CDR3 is TGTGCCAGCAGCCCGAAGAGGGAAAGCAATCAGCCCCAGCATTTT. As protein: CASSPKRESNQPQHF. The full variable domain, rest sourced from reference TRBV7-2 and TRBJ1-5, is GAGVSQSPSNKVTEKGKDVELRCDPISGHTALYWYRQSLGQGLEFLIYFQGNSAPDKSGLPSDRFSAERTGGSVSTLTIQRTQQEDSAVYLCASSPKRESNQPQHFGDGTRLSIL.

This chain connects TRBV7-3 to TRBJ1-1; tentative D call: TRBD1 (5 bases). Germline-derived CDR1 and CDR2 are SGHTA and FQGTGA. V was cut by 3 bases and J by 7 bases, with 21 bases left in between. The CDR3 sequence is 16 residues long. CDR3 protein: CASSLNRIGGGNEAFF. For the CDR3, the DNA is TGTGCCAGCAGCTTGAATAGGATTGGGGGGGGAAATGAAGCTTTCTTT.

CDR3 DNA sequence: TGTGCCAGCAGCTTAGCGGGGGGACTTTACAATGAGCAGTTCTTC. Translated: CASSLAGGLYNEQFF. The chain joins TRBV7-7 to TRBJ2-1; D might be TRBD2 (6 bases). Trimming took 0 bases from V and 4 from J, leaving 10 bases between them. Germline loops: CDR1 SSHAT, CDR2 FNYEAQ (reference sequence). This CDR3 contains 15 residues.

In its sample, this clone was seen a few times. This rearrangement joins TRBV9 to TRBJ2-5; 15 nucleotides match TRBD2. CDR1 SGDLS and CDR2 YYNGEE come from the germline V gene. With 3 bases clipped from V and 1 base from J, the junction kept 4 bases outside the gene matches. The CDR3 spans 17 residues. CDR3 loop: CASSDGLAGGLQETQYF. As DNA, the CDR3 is TGTGCCAGCAGCGACGGACTAGCGGGGGGGCTCCAAGAGACCCAGTACTTC.

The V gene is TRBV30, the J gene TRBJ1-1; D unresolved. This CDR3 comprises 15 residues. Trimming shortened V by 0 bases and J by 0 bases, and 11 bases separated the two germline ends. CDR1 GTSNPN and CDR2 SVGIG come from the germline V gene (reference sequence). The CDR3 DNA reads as TGTGCCTGGAGTGTAGGAGCTTCTATGAACACTGAAGCTTTCTTT. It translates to CAWSVGASMNTEAFF. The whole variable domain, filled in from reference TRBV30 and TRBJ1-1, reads SQTIHQWPATLVQPVGSPLSLECTVEGTSNPNLYWYRQAAGRGLQLLFYSVGIGQISSEVPQNLSASRPQDRQFILSSKKLLLSDSGFYLCAWSVGASMNTEAFFGQGTRLTVV.

This CDR3 reads CASSFRLNRGQGTYEQYF. In DNA form, the CDR3 reads TGTGCCAGCAGCTTCAGGTTGAACCGGGGACAGGGGACCTACGAGCAGTACTTC. V gene TRBV7-2 combines with J gene TRBJ2-7, with TRBD1 matching over 10 bases. The length of the CDR3 is 18 residues. Germline CDR1 is SGHTA and CDR2 is FQGNSA. Trimming took 3 bases from V and 2 from J; bases not matched to a gene: 13.